What follows is one T cell receptor beta chain and its context. Its antigen is not identified. The sample comes from a study of OX40 agonist ivuxolimab in advanced cancers. Study-level background: The dose-escalation group included hepatocellular carcinoma, melanoma, renal cell carcinoma and head and neck cancer. Findings and limits, study-wide: Not determined was the antigen specificity of the expanded peripheral T cells.

Profiled with immunoSEQ multiplex PCR; TCRdb holds only in-frame clones, not every one. The data contain 62,000 or so clones, about 90% of them seen just once; the ten biggest clones take up 4.5% to 5.5%. Systemic immunosuppression or a history of autoimmune disease excluded patients. The CDR3 consists of 12 residues. The germline CDR1 and CDR2 sequences are SNHLY and FYNNEI. Trimming took 7 bases from V and 2 from J, leaving 9 bases between them. The rearrangement links TRBV2 to TRBJ2-7; no definite D call. This clonotype was sampled from an adult with an advanced solid tumor such as melanoma, head and neck, liver or kidney cancer. This specimen was CD4+ or CD8+ T cells sorted from blood, taken in a trial of the OX40 agonist ivuxolimab. CDR3 protein: CASNSAAYEQYF. The CDR3 region has the DNA TGTGCCAGCAATTCGGCAGCCTACGAGCAGTACTTC.